What follows describes a single T cell receptor beta chain. V was pared by 3 bases and J by 2 bases, with 15 bases between. CDR3 length: 16 residues. Building of the TCR beta libraries involved iRepertoire HTBI primers and Arm-PCR of CDR3 regions. Each CDR3 protein gets one entry after TCRdb re-called the multiplex PCR reads with MiXCR. The sample contains 540,000 or so distinct CDR3 sequences, roughly 14% of which appear only once. The sample belongs to a study of regulatory T cells in long-lasting Graves disease. Time point meaning: newly diagnosed GD, antithyroid drugs for less than 3 months. Following extraction of RNA from PBMCs, that RNA was used to make the TCR library. The data were also submitted as part of a second study, on T cells in Graves' hyperthyroidism and ophthalmopathy.

This TCR was sampled from a young man with Graves disease. J is TRBJ2-3 and V is TRBV12-3 or TRBV12-4; no definite D call. The material was peripheral blood mononuclear cells (PBMCs), obtained at new diagnosis, from a patient treated with antithyroid drugs. In DNA form, the CDR3 reads TGTGCCAGCAGTTTTGGGTTCGGGTCCGACACAGATACGCAGTATTTT. Translating gives CASSFGFGSDTDTQYF.